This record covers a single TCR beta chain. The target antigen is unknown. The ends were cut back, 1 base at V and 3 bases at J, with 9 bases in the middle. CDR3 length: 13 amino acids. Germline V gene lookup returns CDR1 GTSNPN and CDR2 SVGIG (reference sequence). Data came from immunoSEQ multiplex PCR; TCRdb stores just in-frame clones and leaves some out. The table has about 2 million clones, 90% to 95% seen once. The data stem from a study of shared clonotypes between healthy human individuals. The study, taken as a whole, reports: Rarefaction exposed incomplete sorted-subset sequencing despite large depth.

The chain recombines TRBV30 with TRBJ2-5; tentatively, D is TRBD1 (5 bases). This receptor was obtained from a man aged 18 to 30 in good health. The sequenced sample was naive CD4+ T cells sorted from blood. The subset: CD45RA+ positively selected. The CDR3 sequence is CAWSGQWKETQYF. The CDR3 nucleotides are TGTGCCTGGAGTGGACAGTGGAAAGAGACCCAGTACTTC.